These T cell receptor beta chains were read from a single sample in a study of blood T cell repertoires in COVID-19. Some clones are missing from TCRdb's copy, which holds only in-frame ones; the method was immunoSEQ multiplex PCR. This sample carries 130,000 to 150,000 clones, about nine tenths of them seen once, and the ten largest clones take roughly 10%. The sequencing sample was made of peripheral blood. Source of these receptors: a man aged 50 to 59 with active or convalescent COVID-19. The CDR3 runs from the conserved cysteine through the conserved F or W. Each record gives: J gene, clone size, CDR3 length, V gene, CDR3 protein. Where a row states a size, it is once, few, many or the class of an expanded clone; other rows omit it.

j_gene: TRBJ2-3; abundance: -; len: 16; v_gene: TRBV10-3; CDR3aa: CAIRGSPSGNTDTQYF
j_gene: TRBJ1-5; abundance: -; len: 15; v_gene: TRBV28; CDR3aa: CASSYRGVGNQPQHF
j_gene: TRBJ1-1; abundance: -; len: 14; v_gene: TRBV27; CDR3aa: CASNFRDRAAEAFF
j_gene: TRBJ1-5; abundance: few; len: 11; v_gene: TRBV12-3/TRBV12-4; CDR3aa: CATGVAEPQHF
j_gene: TRBJ1-2; abundance: -; len: 15; v_gene: TRBV14; CDR3aa: CASSPRGGTPYGYTF
j_gene: TRBJ1-2; abundance: -; len: 13; v_gene: TRBV27; CDR3aa: CASSLASFYGYTF
j_gene: TRBJ2-1; abundance: -; len: 15; v_gene: TRBV4-3; CDR3aa: CASSQEGQGSNEQFF
j_gene: TRBJ2-1; abundance: -; len: 15; v_gene: TRBV9; CDR3aa: CASSLSGSSYNEQFF
j_gene: TRBJ1-6; abundance: -; len: 15; v_gene: TRBV7-8; CDR3aa: CASSFRDSQNSPLHF
j_gene: TRBJ1-1; abundance: -; len: 14; v_gene: TRBV28; CDR3aa: CASSLYRGVTEAFF
j_gene: TRBJ2-7; abundance: -; len: 14; v_gene: TRBV7-9; CDR3aa: CASSLGQSSYEQYF
j_gene: TRBJ2-4; abundance: -; len: 13; v_gene: TRBV30; CDR3aa: CAWSLGPNNIQYF
j_gene: TRBJ1-5; abundance: -; len: 15; v_gene: TRBV6-5; CDR3aa: CASSYSQSSNQPQHF
j_gene: TRBJ1-4; abundance: -; len: 11; v_gene: TRBV3-1/TRBV3-2; CDR3aa: CASSQNRELFF
j_gene: TRBJ2-1; abundance: -; len: 14; v_gene: TRBV7-9; CDR3aa: CASSPRTSGKEQFF
j_gene: TRBJ2-1; abundance: -; len: 15; v_gene: TRBV5-6; CDR3aa: CASSGPLARDNEQFF
j_gene: TRBJ2-7; abundance: -; len: 14; v_gene: TRBV5-6; CDR3aa: CASSFLGARNEQYF
j_gene: TRBJ1-5; abundance: -; len: 15; v_gene: TRBV28; CDR3aa: CASTLGGEDNQPQHF
j_gene: TRBJ2-1; abundance: -; len: 16; v_gene: TRBV5-4; CDR3aa: CASSLGGSHPYNEQFF
j_gene: TRBJ2-3; abundance: few; len: 16; v_gene: TRBV5-4; CDR3aa: CASSLEPGISPDTQYF
j_gene: TRBJ1-5; abundance: -; len: 14; v_gene: TRBV7-8; CDR3aa: CASSHRTDQGPQHF
j_gene: TRBJ2-3; abundance: -; len: 12; v_gene: TRBV7-9; CDR3aa: CASSLVTGTQYF
j_gene: TRBJ2-3; abundance: -; len: 15; v_gene: TRBV6-5; CDR3aa: CASSYSRWSTDTQYF
j_gene: TRBJ2-7; abundance: -; len: 15; v_gene: TRBV4-3; CDR3aa: CASSQDFPGSYEQYF
j_gene: TRBJ2-3; abundance: -; len: 16; v_gene: TRBV5-1; CDR3aa: CASSSGWRQSTDTQYF
j_gene: TRBJ1-5; abundance: -; len: 14; v_gene: TRBV23-1; CDR3aa: CASPGQGSNQPQHF
j_gene: TRBJ2-1; abundance: -; len: 19; v_gene: TRBV9; CDR3aa: CASSVGPPLGLAGDNEQFF
j_gene: TRBJ2-7; abundance: -; len: 14; v_gene: TRBV28; CDR3aa: CASRTGQVGYEQYF
j_gene: TRBJ2-3; abundance: -; len: 15; v_gene: TRBV19; CDR3aa: CASIDGAGGSDTQYF
j_gene: TRBJ2-1; abundance: -; len: 15; v_gene: TRBV3-1/TRBV3-2; CDR3aa: CASSQVAGAPREQFF
j_gene: TRBJ1-2; abundance: -; len: 14; v_gene: TRBV7-2; CDR3aa: CASSLAGGNYGYTF
j_gene: TRBJ1-3; abundance: -; len: 16; v_gene: TRBV10-3; CDR3aa: CAISGGTGKGGNTIYF
j_gene: TRBJ2-2; abundance: -; len: 15; v_gene: TRBV2; CDR3aa: CASSRRTSGSGELFF
j_gene: TRBJ2-3; abundance: few; len: 16; v_gene: TRBV4-3; CDR3aa: CASSQGFTVYTDTQYF
j_gene: TRBJ2-7; abundance: -; len: 21; v_gene: TRBV7-9; CDR3aa: CASSTTPPQTGSGRRTYEQYF
j_gene: TRBJ1-6; abundance: -; len: 15; v_gene: TRBV7-9; CDR3aa: CASGMGDRGNSPLHF
j_gene: TRBJ1-2; abundance: -; len: 15; v_gene: TRBV19; CDR3aa: CASRSPDRVPGGYTF
j_gene: TRBJ2-2; abundance: once; len: 16; v_gene: TRBV15; CDR3aa: CATSRGGGGAGGELFF
j_gene: TRBJ1-3; abundance: -; len: 13; v_gene: TRBV10-3; CDR3aa: CAISEHPGNTIYF
j_gene: TRBJ2-7; abundance: -; len: 15; v_gene: TRBV7-6; CDR3aa: CASSPPGLPSYEQYF
j_gene: TRBJ2-4; abundance: -; len: 13; v_gene: TRBV2; CDR3aa: CASSETGPNIQYF
j_gene: TRBJ2-2; abundance: -; len: 16; v_gene: TRBV9; CDR3aa: CASSALAGVNTGELFF
j_gene: TRBJ1-5; abundance: few; len: 15; v_gene: TRBV28; CDR3aa: CASSEDRVSNQPQHF
j_gene: TRBJ1-6; abundance: -; len: 14; v_gene: TRBV6-5; CDR3aa: CASIGGGGNSPLHF
j_gene: TRBJ1-2; abundance: -; len: 12; v_gene: TRBV27; CDR3aa: CATLRTGGGYTF
j_gene: TRBJ1-2; abundance: -; len: 14; v_gene: TRBV9; CDR3aa: CASSAPRNRGGYTF
j_gene: TRBJ1-1; abundance: -; len: 14; v_gene: TRBV14; CDR3aa: CASSTNRLNTEAFF
j_gene: TRBJ1-1; abundance: -; len: 14; v_gene: TRBV7-9; CDR3aa: CASSLGQTNTEAFF
j_gene: TRBJ2-7; abundance: few; len: 15; v_gene: TRBV7-2; CDR3aa: CASSWRPGQGDEQYF
j_gene: TRBJ1-5; abundance: -; len: 14; v_gene: TRBV6-6; CDR3aa: CASSYSRGDQPQHF